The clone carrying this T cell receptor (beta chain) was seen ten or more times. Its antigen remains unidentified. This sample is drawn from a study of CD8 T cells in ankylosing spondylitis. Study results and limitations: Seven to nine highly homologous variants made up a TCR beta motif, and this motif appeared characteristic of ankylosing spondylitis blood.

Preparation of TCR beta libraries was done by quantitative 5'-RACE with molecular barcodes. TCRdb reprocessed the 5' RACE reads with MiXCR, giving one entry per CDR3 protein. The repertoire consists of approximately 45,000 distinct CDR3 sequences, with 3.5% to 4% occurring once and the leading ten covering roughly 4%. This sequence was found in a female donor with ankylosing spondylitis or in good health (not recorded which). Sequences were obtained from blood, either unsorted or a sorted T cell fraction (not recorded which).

The CDR3 region has the DNA TGTGCCAGCAGCTCTAGCAGGGAAGAGACCCAGTACTTC. Amino acids: CASSSSREETQYF. The chain carries TRBV9 and TRBJ2-5; the D gene could be TRBD1 or TRBD2 (5 bases each). Germline lookup yields CDR1 SGDLS and CDR2 YYNGEE. Trimming removed 4 bases from V and 3 bases from J, with 10 bases in between. The CDR3 has 13 residues.